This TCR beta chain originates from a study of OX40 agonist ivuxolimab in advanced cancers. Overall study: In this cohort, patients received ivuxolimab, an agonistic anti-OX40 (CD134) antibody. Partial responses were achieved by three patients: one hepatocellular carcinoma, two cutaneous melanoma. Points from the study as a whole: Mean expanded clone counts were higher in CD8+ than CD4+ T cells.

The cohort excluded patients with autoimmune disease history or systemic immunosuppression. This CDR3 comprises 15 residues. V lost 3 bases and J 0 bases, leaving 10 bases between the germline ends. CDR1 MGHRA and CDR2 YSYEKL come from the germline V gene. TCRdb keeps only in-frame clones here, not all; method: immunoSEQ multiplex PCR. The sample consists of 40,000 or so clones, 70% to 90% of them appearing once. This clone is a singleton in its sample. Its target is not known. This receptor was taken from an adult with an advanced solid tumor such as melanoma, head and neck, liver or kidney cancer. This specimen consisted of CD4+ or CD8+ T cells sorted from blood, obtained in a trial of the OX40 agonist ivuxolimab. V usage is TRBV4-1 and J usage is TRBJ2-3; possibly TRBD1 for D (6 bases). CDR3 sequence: CASSHVRGSTDTQYF. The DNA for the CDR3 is TGCGCCAGCAGCCACGTTAGGGGGAGCACAGATACGCAGTATTTT.